These 9 T cell receptor beta chains were sequenced from one sample in a study of T cell changes during pregnancy in multiple sclerosis. Sequenced by immunoSEQ multiplex PCR; TCRdb stores in-frame clones only, minus some. Of about 93,000 clones listed, 80% to 95% are singletons. The material was peripheral blood, obtained before pregnancy. These receptors all stem from a female donor with multiple sclerosis, enrolled in a pregnancy study.

The rearrangement uses TRBV9 and TRBJ1-5; 7 nucleotides match TRBD1. The CDR3 has 14 residues. Germline V CDR1 and CDR2: SGDLS, YYNGEE. Losses at the gene ends were 4 bases for V and 0 bases for J; bases not matched to a gene: 1. CDR3 protein: CASSRDSSNQPQHF. Written as DNA, the CDR3 is TGTGCCAGCAGCCGGGACAGTAGCAATCAGCCCCAGCATTTT.

The V and J genes are TRBV21-1 and TRBJ2-3; the table's D gene call, TRBD2, was not cross checked with the DNA. TRBV21-1 is given as a pseudogene. The CDR3 has 15 amino acids. DNA for the CDR3: TGTGCCAGCAGGATGCCGGGACTAGCGCCCGATACGCAGTATTTT. This codes for CASRMPGLAPDTQYF.

In DNA, the CDR3 is TGTGCCAGCAGTCGGGACAGGGGGCGTCAGCCCCAGCATTTT. Protein: CASSRDRGRQPQHF. The chain joins TRBV2 to TRBJ1-5; TRBD1 agrees at 12 bases. V dropped 5 bases and J dropped 6; count of bases not matched to a gene: 2. The germline V gene encodes CDR1 SNHLY and CDR2 FYNNEI. The CDR3 runs 14 residues.

V and J are TRBV6-5 and TRBJ2-7; maybe TRBD1 (5 bases). With 2 bases removed from V and 9 bases from J, the gap between germline ends came to 14 bases. From germline, CDR1 is MNHEY and CDR2 SVGAGI. CDR3 size: 13 residues. In DNA, the CDR3 is TGTGCCAGCAGTTACAAGGGGCAAGGAAGGCAGTACTTC. Its protein is CASSYKGQGRQYF.

The chain is built from TRBV9 and TRBJ2-3; either TRBD1 or TRBD2 may fit D (6 bases each). The CDR3 runs to 14 residues. Germline CDR1 is SGDLS and CDR2 is YYNGEE. V lost 7 bases to trimming and J lost 6 bases, with 18 bases between them. The CDR3 nucleotides read TGTGCCAGCTGCGGAGGGACAAAGGGGGATACGCAGTATTTT. Its translation is CASCGGTKGDTQYF. Full variable domain (outside the CDR3, taken from reference TRBV9 and TRBJ2-3): DSGVTQTPKHLITATGQRVTLRCSPRSGDLSVYWYQQSLDQGLQFLIQYYNGEERAKGNILERFSAQQFPDLHSELNLSSLELGDSALYFCASCGGTKGDTQYFGPGTRLTVL.

V usage is TRBV12-1 and J usage is TRBJ2-7; the D call of TRBD2 is as the table states it, not checked on the DNA. TRBV12-1 is a recognized pseudogene. There are 17 residues in the CDR3. Here the CDR3 reads CASSSAGLAGASYEQYF. CDR3 DNA: TGTGCCAGCAGCTCCGCGGGATTAGCGGGGGCCTCCTACGAGCAGTACTTC.

In this sample, this clone turned up a few times. The chain couples TRBV2 to TRBJ2-1; the D gene is possibly TRBD1 (6 bases). The CDR3 has 14 residues. The V end lost 6 bases, the J end lost 2 bases, and 11 bases lay between the germline ends. Germline V gene data show CDR1 as SNHLY and CDR2 as FYNNEI. CDR3 nucleotides: TGTGCCAGCAGATTAGGGGGTGCCTACAATGAGCAGTTCTTC. It encodes CASRLGGAYNEQFF.

V gene TRBV27 combines with J gene TRBJ1-3, with D hard to call. Trimming took off 0 bases at V and 3 bases at J, with 9 bases between the two ends. Germline CDR1 MNHEY, CDR2 SMNVEV (reference sequence). There are 15 residues in the CDR3. The CDR3 region is CASSLSAGSGNTIYF. Here the CDR3 DNA reads TGTGCCAGCAGTTTATCCGCCGGGAGTGGAAACACCATATATTTT.

This chain uses TRBV12-5 with TRBJ1-2; TRBD1 is a possible D gene (6 bases). Germline V gene lookup returns CDR1 LGHNT and CDR2 FRNRAP. The CDR3 length is 15 residues. V lost 2 bases, J lost 5 bases, and 15 bases lay in between. The CDR3 coding sequence is TGTGCTAGTGGTTTGCACCAGGGGAAGCTATATGGCTACACCTTC. Encoded protein: CASGLHQGKLYGYTF. Drawing the rest from reference TRBV12-5 and TRBJ1-2, the complete variable domain is DARVTQTPRHKVTEMGQEVTMRCQPILGHNTVFWYRQTMMQGLELLAYFRNRAPLDDSGMPKDRFSAEMPDATLATLKIQPSEPRDSAVYFCASGLHQGKLYGYTFGSGTRLTVV.